The sequence of this TCR beta chain was determined in a study of Graves' ophthalmopathy and Graves' hyperthyroidism listed by TCRdb under 2018. In the study overall: Peripheral blood samples were taken at the time of initial diagnosis, before any treatment was given. In total, 135 blood samples were TCR-sequenced: 43 ophthalmopathy, roughly 80 hyperthyroidism and roughly 17 hyperthyroidism-to-ophthalmopathy patients. The study used TCR beta repertoire signatures to distinguish Graves' ophthalmopathy from Graves' hyperthyroidism and to predict progression to ophthalmopathy. A discovery set of 100 or so patients (roughly 43 ophthalmopathy, approximately 58 stable hyperthyroidism) was enrolled to explore V-J signatures distinguishing ophthalmopathy from hyperthyroidism. Once sampling was done, hyperthyroidism patients were given methimazole at a starting dose of 30 mg daily, while ophthalmopathy patients were given high-dose intravenous methylprednisolone. For independent validation, a separate cohort was made up of around 18 hyperthyroidism patients plus 17 patients who later progressed from hyperthyroidism to ophthalmopathy. T-cell repertoires of thyroid tissue and blood were compared in several hyperthyroidism patients. General study outcomes and caveats: In cross-validation, the 13-signature model distinguished ophthalmopathy from stable hyperthyroidism with approximately 90% sensitivity and about 81% specificity, while in the test set the corresponding values were 80% and 75%. No statistical method was used to set the sample size in advance, and the investigators knew which group each participant was assigned to. In validation, the model predicted ophthalmopathy progression with over 60% sensitivity and about 73% specificity; fewer than 15 predicted patients were CT-confirmed with GO in a median of approximately 6.2 months. Among expanded thyroid clonotypes with frequency above 0.001, most also showed up in blood, which suggests that blood repertoires may reflect the thyroid immune response.

The ophthalmopathy patients had moderately to severely active disease, with a Clinical Activity Score of 3 or higher, a NOSPECS grade of 4 or higher, and a disease duration of less than 3 months. Patients were excluded if they had other autoimmune diseases, uncontrolled infections, pregnancy or lactation. Diagnosis was based on clinical symptoms, serum thyroxine, TRAb, thyroid ultrasound and orbital computed tomography. Using Ficoll-Paque density gradient centrifugation, PBMCs were isolated from 8.5 to 10 ml of fresh peripheral blood. Total RNA was extracted using Trizol reagent, and RNA quality was checked on an Agilent 2100 Bioanalyzer. V is reduced by 0 bases and J by 8 bases, leaving a spacing of 8 bases between them. The CDR3 contains 13 residues, cysteine and phenylalanine counted. The retained sequence is limited to the CDR3, 39 bases, with the frame set at the first base. CDR1 SGHTS and CDR2 YDEGEE were looked up in the germline V gene.

This clonotype was recorded a few times. Its specific antigen is unknown. No base quality information exists; no much larger clone differs at one position. For repertoire sequencing, TCR beta CDR3 regions were amplified from RNA transcripts. The first round was an RT-PCR using HTBI primers with the Qiagen OneStep RT-PCR kit, and this first round was followed by a second-round multiplex PCR, then size selection and purification. Sequencing of the libraries was carried out on an Illumina HiSeq2000 in paired-end mode with 100 bp reads. The original pipeline was this. SOAPnuke was used to process the reads, throwing out any read that had adapters, had uncalled bases, had a mean Phred below 15, or lacked an exact constant-primer or identifier match. COPE v1.2.5 was used to merge the high-quality paired reads. Each unique nucleotide sequence was defined as a clonotype, and clonotypes were aligned to IMGT TRB V, D and J references with MiTCR v1.1. The analysis was limited to V-J combinations with a frequency above 0.0001, which together covered over 99% of the repertoires. For each V-J combination, a TCR clonal expansion and chaos score was defined as the ratio of F50 clonal expansion to chaos observed in the TCRdist matrix. Welch's t-statistics and random forest were used to narrow the features down to 13 V-J combinations, which were then fed into a naive Bayes classifier. Thyroid-blood repertoire similarity was quantified with the Morisita-Horn index. TCRdb applied fastp at Q25 and MiXCR to the public reads, then kept only in-frame beta chains. Entries that share a CDR3 protein sequence are merged under the most common genes and DNA. None of the V and J calls come from the authors' own analysis; TCRdb made them. The table for this sample lists about 700,000 distinct CDR3 sequences; approximately 39% of them were counted only once. Over 2.5% of the sample is taken by the ten largest.

This TCR was recovered from an adult man with Graves' ophthalmopathy. Rearrangement joined TRBV5-8 to TRBJ1-4; there is no confident call for the D gene. The specimen was peripheral blood. The CDR3 is CASSLDSPEKLFF. The nucleotide sequence is TGTGCCAGCAGCTTGGATTCGCCAGAAAAACTGTTTTTT.